This T cell receptor beta chain was captured in a study of shared clonotypes between healthy human individuals. General study results and limits: Researchers sampled only blood; tissue repertoires likely differ. Clonotypes not shared had lower generation probabilities than those common to all four donors.

Authors' processing steps: ImmunoSEQ junction-only sequences lacked quality scores, so their filtering differed. Here immunoSEQ multiplex PCR was the method, and the copy in TCRdb shows in-frame clones only, minus some. V and J calls and clone size come straight from that table; D and trimming were deduced from the DNA. The sample lists over 850,000 clones, about four fifths seen once, with about 0.52% in the top ten. V lost 1 base, J lost 9 bases, and 13 bases lay in between. Germline CDR1 SQVTM, CDR2 ANQGSEA. The length of the CDR3 is 13 residues. The table lists this clone with many counts. The antigen is undetermined.

This clonotype originated in a man younger than 35 in good health. Some clones in this sample may be carry-over from other donors' samples. Sample: memory CD4+ T cells from PBMCs. Subset meaning: CD45RA-negative fraction. The V and J genes are TRBV29-1 and TRBJ2-4; D not certain. The CDR3 protein is CSVEGPQASIQYF. The CDR3 DNA follows: TGCAGCGTTGAAGGACCGCAGGCCAGCATTCAGTACTTC.